Listed below are T cell receptor beta chains from one sample, sequenced in a study of cytomegalovirus exposure and HLA in healthy donors. Sequencing used immunoSEQ multiplex PCR; TCRdb keeps in-frame clones, though not all of them. The data show 200,000 or so clones, about 83% seen once. The sample consisted of PBMCs. The receptors were sampled from a human donor in good health. CDR3s include the opening cysteine and the closing phenylalanine or tryptophan. D genes are given only for firm matches. Only some rows state a clone size, as once, few, many or a class for expanded clones.

v_call	j_call	d_call	clone_size	cdr3_aa	cdr3_nt
TRBV9	TRBJ2-2	-	-	CASSGNSSTGELFF	TGTGCCAGCAGCGGCAACAGCTCCACCGGGGAGCTGTTTTTT
TRBV5-3	TRBJ2-5	TRBD2	-	CARSFKREGYQETQYF	TGTGCCAGAAGCTTTAAGCGGGAGGGGTACCAAGAGACCCAGTACTTC
TRBV19	TRBJ2-1	-	-	CASSIAGMLNEQFF	TGTGCCAGTAGTATAGCGGGAATGTTGAATGAGCAGTTCTTC
TRBV30	TRBJ2-1	-	-	CAWKGDGNEQFF	TGTGCCTGGAAGGGAGATGGTAATGAGCAGTTCTTC
TRBV5-1	TRBJ2-3	-	-	CASSLGAADTQYF	TGCGCCAGCAGCTTGGGGGCTGCGGATACGCAGTATTTT
TRBV9	TRBJ1-3	TRBD1	-	CASSATGDGNTIYF	TGTGCCAGCAGCGCTACAGGGGATGGAAACACCATATATTTT
TRBV5-1	TRBJ1-2	TRBD1	-	CASSTATGDYGYTF	TGCGCCAGCAGTACTGCGACAGGGGACTATGGCTACACCTTC
TRBV4-3	TRBJ1-1	TRBD1	-	CASSQEVQGAMNTEAFF	TGCGCCAGCAGCCAAGAGGTGCAGGGGGCGATGAACACTGAAGCTTTCTTT
TRBV28	TRBJ1-5	-	few	CASGGLQPQHF	TGTGCCAGCGGAGGGTTGCAGCCCCAGCATTTT
TRBV5-8	TRBJ2-5	-	-	CASSGRASQETQYF	TGTGCCAGCTCAGGGCGAGCTTCCCAGGAGACCCAGTACTTC
TRBV29-1	TRBJ2-5	-	once	CSVHGGSGQETQYF	TGCAGCGTACACGGCGGATCGGGTCAAGAGACCCAGTACTTC
TRBV10-1	TRBJ2-1	-	-	CASSESGGGEQFF	TGCGCCAGCAGTGAGTCGGGCGGGGGCGAGCAGTTCTTC
TRBV5-1	TRBJ2-2	TRBD2	-	CASSLGGRVNTGELFF	TGCGCCAGCAGCTTGGGCGGGAGGGTGAACACCGGGGAGCTGTTTTTT
TRBV6-5	TRBJ2-7	TRBD1	-	CASSSSGTGPYEQYF	TGTGCCAGCAGTTCCTCCGGGACAGGGCCCTACGAGCAGTACTTC
TRBV15	TRBJ2-1	-	-	CATSRDFIDEQFF	TGTGCCACCAGCAGAGATTTTATCGATGAGCAGTTCTTC
TRBV7-3	TRBJ2-1	-	-	CASSSGQGGDNEQFF	TGTGCCAGCAGCTCAGGACAGGGAGGGGACAATGAGCAGTTCTTC
TRBV10-3	TRBJ2-7	TRBD2	-	CAISDWLAGGSYEQYF	TGTGCCATCAGTGATTGGCTAGCGGGAGGGTCCTACGAGCAGTACTTC
TRBV27	TRBJ1-5	-	once	CASSPNLRTVSNQPQHF	TGTGCCAGCAGTCCCAACTTAAGGACAGTTAGCAATCAGCCCCAGCATTTT
TRBV27	TRBJ2-1	TRBD2	-	CASKPRGLAGGRPYNEQFF	TGTGCCAGCAAACCTAGGGGACTAGCGGGAGGGAGGCCCTACAATGAGCAGTTCTTC
TRBV7-3	TRBJ1-6	-	few	CASSPSSSYNSPLHF	TGTGCCAGCAGCCCCTCGAGCTCCTATAATTCACCCCTCCACTTT
TRBV18	TRBJ1-1	-	-	CASSPQDNEAFF	TGTGCCAGCTCACCACAGGACAATGAAGCTTTCTTT
TRBV6-6	TRBJ1-2	-	-	CASSSPQIYGYTF	TGTGCCAGCAGCAGTCCCCAGATCTATGGCTACACCTTC
TRBV6-5	TRBJ2-7	-	-	CASSYSPRYEQYF	TGTGCCAGCAGTTACTCGCCTAGATACGAGCAGTACTTC
TRBV27	TRBJ2-1	TRBD2	-	CASSLRFSGAYNEQFF	TGTGCCAGCAGTTTACGCTTTAGCGGGGCCTACAATGAGCAGTTCTTC
TRBV27	TRBJ2-5	-	-	CASSLSIESPQETQYF	TGTGCCAGCAGTTTATCGATCGAGTCCCCGCAAGAGACCCAGTACTTC
TRBV6-1	TRBJ2-5	-	-	CATTVWGQQETQYF	TGTGCCACCACGGTGTGGGGACAACAAGAGACCCAGTACTTC
TRBV5-4	TRBJ1-2	TRBD1	-	CASSLDRGLTMRYTF	TGTGCCAGCAGCTTGGACAGGGGTTTAACTATGCGCTACACCTTC
TRBV6-4	TRBJ2-3	TRBD2	-	CASRERDSDTQYF	TGTGCCAGCAGGGAGCGGGACTCTGATACGCAGTATTTT
TRBV2	TRBJ2-7	TRBD1	-	CASRPFTGTDTYEQYF	TGTGCCAGCAGACCATTCACCGGGACAGACACCTACGAGCAGTACTTC
TRBV6-1	TRBJ1-5	-	few	CASSEFSSNQPQHF	TGTGCCAGCAGTGAGTTTAGTAGCAATCAGCCCCAGCATTTT
TRBV5-5	TRBJ1-4	-	-	CASSLERGFGEKLFF	TGTGCCAGCAGCTTGGAGCGAGGGTTCGGTGAAAAACTGTTTTTT
TRBV4-3	TRBJ2-1	TRBD1	-	CASSQQMDRYNEQFF	TGCGCCAGCAGCCAACAAATGGACAGGTACAATGAGCAGTTCTTC
TRBV6-1	TRBJ2-5	TRBD2	-	CASSLAGAETQYF	TGTGCCAGCAGTTTAGCGGGAGCAGAGACCCAGTACTTC
TRBV11-2	TRBJ2-3	-	-	CASSLGSGYTDTQYF	TGTGCCAGCAGCTTAGGGTCAGGGTACACAGATACGCAGTATTTT
TRBV7-9	TRBJ2-7	-	once	CASSLVRGGTGQAYEQYF	TGTGCCAGCAGCTTAGTTCGTGGCGGGACGGGTCAGGCCTACGAGCAGTACTTC
TRBV5-1	TRBJ2-7	TRBD2	few	CASSLVGGSSEQYF	TGCGCCAGCAGCTTAGTTGGCGGGAGCAGCGAGCAGTACTTC
TRBV7-2	TRBJ2-7	-	-	CASSLLTYEQYF	TGTGCCAGCAGCTTGTTAACCTACGAGCAGTACTTC
TRBV11-2	TRBJ2-7	TRBD2	-	CASSFPLGAGDSEQYF	TGTGCCAGCAGCTTCCCACTGGGAGCGGGAGACTCCGAGCAGTACTTC
TRBV23-1	TRBJ2-4	-	-	CASSQGGALLSLAKNIQYF	TGCGCCAGCAGTCAGGGGGGGGCCCTCCTTTCTTTGGCCAAAAACATTCAGTACTTC
TRBV6-1	TRBJ2-3	TRBD2	once	CASSGFLAGGLDTQYF	TGTGCCAGCAGTGGCTTTCTTGCGGGAGGGTTAGATACGCAGTATTTT
TRBV29-1	TRBJ2-7	-	-	CSVTGPDEQYF	TGCAGCGTTACAGGGCCCGACGAGCAGTACTTC
TRBV2	TRBJ2-3	-	-	CASREYTDTQYF	TGTGCCAGCCGCGAGTACACAGATACGCAGTATTTT
TRBV19	TRBJ1-4	TRBD1	-	CASSTLPGQGSNEKLFF	TGTGCCAGTAGTACACTACCGGGACAGGGCTCTAATGAAAAACTGTTTTTT
TRBV6-4	TRBJ2-1	-	-	CASSEEEGASYYEQFF	TGTGCCAGCAGTGAAGAGGAGGGGGCCTCGTATTATGAGCAGTTCTTC
TRBV7-9	TRBJ2-1	TRBD2	-	CASSLGASGSKDEQFF	TGTGCCAGCAGCTTAGGGGCTAGCGGGAGTAAAGATGAGCAGTTCTTC
TRBV7-9	TRBJ1-1	TRBD1	-	CASSSKPGQGLNTEAFF	TGTGCCAGCAGCTCTAAGCCCGGACAGGGTTTGAACACTGAAGCTTTCTTT